The sample holds a few counts of the clone carrying this TCR beta chain. Between the trimmed V and J ends, which lost 2 bases and 2 bases, there was a span of 9 bases. Germline V lookup: CDR1 MNHNS, CDR2 SASEGT. The CDR3 extends over 14 amino acids. This sample is part of a study of T cell changes during pregnancy in multiple sclerosis. Produced via immunoSEQ multiplex PCR; TCRdb's table is partial and in-frame only. This table holds 55,000 to 75,000 clones, under 95% found once. The material was peripheral blood, obtained in the third trimester of pregnancy. The receptor was derived from a female donor in good health, enrolled as a control in a pregnancy study. V is TRBV6-1 and J is TRBJ1-2, with TRBD1 as a possible D gene (5 bases). Here the CDR3 reads CASSEREGNYGYTF. CDR3 DNA: TGTGCCAGCAGTGAAAGGGAGGGGAACTATGGCTACACCTTC.